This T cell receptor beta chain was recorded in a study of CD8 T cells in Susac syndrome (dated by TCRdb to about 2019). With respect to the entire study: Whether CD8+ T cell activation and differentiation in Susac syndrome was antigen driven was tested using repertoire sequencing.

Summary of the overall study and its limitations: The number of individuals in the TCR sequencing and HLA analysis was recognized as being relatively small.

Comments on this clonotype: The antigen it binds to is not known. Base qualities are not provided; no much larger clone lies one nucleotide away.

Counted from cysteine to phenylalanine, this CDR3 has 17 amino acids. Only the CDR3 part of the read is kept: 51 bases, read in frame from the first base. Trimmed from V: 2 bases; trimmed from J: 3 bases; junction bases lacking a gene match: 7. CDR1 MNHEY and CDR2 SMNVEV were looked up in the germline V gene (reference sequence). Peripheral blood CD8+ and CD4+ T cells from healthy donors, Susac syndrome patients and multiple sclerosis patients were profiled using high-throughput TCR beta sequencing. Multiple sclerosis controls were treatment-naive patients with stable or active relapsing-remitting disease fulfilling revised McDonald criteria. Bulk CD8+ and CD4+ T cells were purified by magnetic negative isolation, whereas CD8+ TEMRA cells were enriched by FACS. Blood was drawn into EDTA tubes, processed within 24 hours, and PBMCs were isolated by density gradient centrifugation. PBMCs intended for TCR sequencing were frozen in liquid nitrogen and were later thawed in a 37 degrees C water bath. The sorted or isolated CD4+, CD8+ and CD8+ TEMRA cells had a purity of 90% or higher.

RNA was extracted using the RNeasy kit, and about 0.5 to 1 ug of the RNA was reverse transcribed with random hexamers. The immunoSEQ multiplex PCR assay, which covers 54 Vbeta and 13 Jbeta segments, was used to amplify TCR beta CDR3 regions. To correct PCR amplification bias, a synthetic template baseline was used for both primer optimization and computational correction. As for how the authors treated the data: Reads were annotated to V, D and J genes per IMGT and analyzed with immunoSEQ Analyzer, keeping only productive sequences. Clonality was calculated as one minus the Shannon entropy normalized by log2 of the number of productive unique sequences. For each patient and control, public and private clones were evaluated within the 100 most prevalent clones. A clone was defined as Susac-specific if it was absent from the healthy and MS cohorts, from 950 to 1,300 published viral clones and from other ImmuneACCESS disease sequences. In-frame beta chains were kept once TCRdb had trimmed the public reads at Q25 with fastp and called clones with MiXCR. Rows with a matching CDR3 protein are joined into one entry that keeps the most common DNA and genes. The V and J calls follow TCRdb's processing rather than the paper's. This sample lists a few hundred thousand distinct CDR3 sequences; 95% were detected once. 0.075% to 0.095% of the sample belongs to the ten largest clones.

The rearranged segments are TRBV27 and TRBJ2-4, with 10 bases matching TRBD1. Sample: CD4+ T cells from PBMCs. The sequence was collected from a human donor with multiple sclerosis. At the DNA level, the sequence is TGTGCCAGCAGTTTAACAGGGACAGGGGCCAACAAAAACATTCAGTACTTC. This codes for CASSLTGTGANKNIQYF.